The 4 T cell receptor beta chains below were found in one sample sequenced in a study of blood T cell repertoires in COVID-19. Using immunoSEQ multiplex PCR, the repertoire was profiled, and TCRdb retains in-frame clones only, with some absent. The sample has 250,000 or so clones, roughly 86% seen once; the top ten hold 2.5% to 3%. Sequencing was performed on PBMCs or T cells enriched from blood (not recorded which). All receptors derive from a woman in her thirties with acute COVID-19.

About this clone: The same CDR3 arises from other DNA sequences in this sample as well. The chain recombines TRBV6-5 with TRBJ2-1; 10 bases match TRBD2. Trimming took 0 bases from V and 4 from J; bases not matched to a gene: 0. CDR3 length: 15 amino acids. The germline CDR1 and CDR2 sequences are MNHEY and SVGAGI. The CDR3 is CASSYSSGGYNEQFF. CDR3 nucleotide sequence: TGTGCCAGCAGTTACTCTAGCGGGGGGTACAATGAGCAGTTCTTC.

The DNA of the CDR3 is TGTGCCAGCAGCCCGACAGGTCCGAAGATAGGCTACACCTTC. It is translated as CASSPTGPKIGYTF. The V gene is TRBV5-5, the J gene TRBJ1-2; perhaps TRBD1 as D (6 bases). The CDR3 has 14 residues. Trimming left V 4 bases short and J 8 bases short, with 18 bases between. CDR1 and CDR2 (germline): SGHKS, YYEKEE (reference sequence). The whole variable domain, filled in from reference TRBV5-5 and TRBJ1-2, reads DAGVTQSPTHLIKTRGQQVTLRCSPISGHKSVSWYQQVLGQGPQFIFQYYEKEERGRGNFPDRFSARQFPNYSSELNVNALLLGDSALYLCASSPTGPKIGYTFGSGTRLTVV.

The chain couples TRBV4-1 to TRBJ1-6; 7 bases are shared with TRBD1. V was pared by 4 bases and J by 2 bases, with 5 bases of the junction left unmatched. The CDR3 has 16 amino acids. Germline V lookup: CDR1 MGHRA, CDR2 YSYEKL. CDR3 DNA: TGCGCCAGCAGCCGCGGGACAGAAGCCTATAATTCACCCCTCCACTTT. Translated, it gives CASSRGTEAYNSPLHF.

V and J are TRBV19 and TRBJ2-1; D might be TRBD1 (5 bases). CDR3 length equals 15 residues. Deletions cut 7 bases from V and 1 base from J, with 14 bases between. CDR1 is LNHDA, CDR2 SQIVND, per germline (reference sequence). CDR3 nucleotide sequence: TGTGCCAGTAAGGGGAATGGGGATTCCTACAATGAGCAGTTCTTC. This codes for CASKGNGDSYNEQFF.